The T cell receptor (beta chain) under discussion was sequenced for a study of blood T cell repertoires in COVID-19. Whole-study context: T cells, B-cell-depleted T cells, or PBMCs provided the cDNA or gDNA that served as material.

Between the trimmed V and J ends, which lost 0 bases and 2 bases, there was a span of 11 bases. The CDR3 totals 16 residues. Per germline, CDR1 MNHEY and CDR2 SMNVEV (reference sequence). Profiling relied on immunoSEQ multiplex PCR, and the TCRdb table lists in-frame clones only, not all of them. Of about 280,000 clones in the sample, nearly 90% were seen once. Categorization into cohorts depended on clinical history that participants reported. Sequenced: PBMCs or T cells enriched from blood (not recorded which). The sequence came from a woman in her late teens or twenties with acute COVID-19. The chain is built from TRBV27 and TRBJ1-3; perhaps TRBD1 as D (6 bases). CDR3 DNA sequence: TGTGCCAGCAGTTTATCGCAGGGGTTCGCTGGAAACACCATATATTTT. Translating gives CASSLSQGFAGNTIYF.